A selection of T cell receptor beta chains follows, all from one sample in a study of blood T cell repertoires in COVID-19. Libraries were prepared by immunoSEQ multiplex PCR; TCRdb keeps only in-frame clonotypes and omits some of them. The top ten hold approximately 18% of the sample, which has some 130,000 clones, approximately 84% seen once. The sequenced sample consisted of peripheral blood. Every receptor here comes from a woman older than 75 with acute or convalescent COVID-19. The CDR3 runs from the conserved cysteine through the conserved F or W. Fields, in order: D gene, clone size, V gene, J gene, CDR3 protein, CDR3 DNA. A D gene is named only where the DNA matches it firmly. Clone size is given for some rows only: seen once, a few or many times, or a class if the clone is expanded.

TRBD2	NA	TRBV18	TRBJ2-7	CASSPTSPSGKYEQYF	TGTGCCAGCTCACCAACGTCCCCTAGCGGGAAATACGAGCAGTACTTC
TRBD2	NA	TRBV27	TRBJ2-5	CASSLTSGGARETQYF	TGTGCCAGCAGTTTGACTAGCGGGGGGGCTAGGGAGACCCAGTACTTC
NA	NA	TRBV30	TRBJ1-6	CAWSAYRDNSPLHF	TGTGCCTGGAGTGCGTACAGGGACAATTCACCCCTCCACTTT
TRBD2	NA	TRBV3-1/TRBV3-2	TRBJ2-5	CASSQTSGRTQETQYF	TGTGCCAGCAGCCAAACTAGCGGGAGGACCCAAGAGACCCAGTACTTC
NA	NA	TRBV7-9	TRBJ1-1	CASSSQGNTEAFF	TGTGCCAGCAGCTCTCAGGGAAACACTGAAGCTTTCTTT
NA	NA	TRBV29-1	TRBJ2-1	CSAGLSYNEQFF	TGCAGCGCCGGACTGAGCTACAATGAGCAGTTCTTC
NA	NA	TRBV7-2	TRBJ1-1	CASSSKTGRNTEAFF	TGTGCCAGCAGCTCTAAGACAGGACGGAACACTGAAGCTTTCTTT
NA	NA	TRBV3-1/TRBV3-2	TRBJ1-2	CASSARREGYTF	TGTGCCAGCAGCGCTCGCCGGGAAGGCTACACCTTC
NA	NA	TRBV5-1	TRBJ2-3	CASSSTGQPADTQYF	TGCGCCAGCAGCTCCACGGGACAACCCGCAGATACGCAGTATTTT
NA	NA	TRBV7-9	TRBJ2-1	CASSGRGAGSYNEQFF	TGTGCCAGCAGCGGTCGGGGGGCCGGATCCTACAATGAGCAGTTCTTC
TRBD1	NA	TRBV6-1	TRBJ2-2	CASSDRGFNTGELFF	TGTGCCAGCAGTGACAGGGGGTTCAACACCGGGGAGCTGTTTTTT
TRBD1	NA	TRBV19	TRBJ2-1	CASSGRQGNGAYNEQFF	TGTGCCAGTAGTGGACGACAGGGGAACGGGGCCTACAATGAGCAGTTCTTC
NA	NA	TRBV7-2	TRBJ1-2	CASSLFRVDGYTF	TGTGCCAGCAGCTTATTCAGGGTAGACGGCTACACCTTC
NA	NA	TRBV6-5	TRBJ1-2	CASSYGRVNYGYTF	TGTGCCAGCAGTTACGGCAGGGTGAACTATGGCTACACCTTC
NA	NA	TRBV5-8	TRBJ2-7	CASILHFEQYF	TGTGCCAGCATCCTCCACTTTGAGCAGTACTTC
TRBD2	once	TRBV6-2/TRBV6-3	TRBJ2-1	CASSPLSSGSSGEQFF	TGTGCCAGCAGCCCTCTATCTAGCGGGAGTTCGGGGGAGCAGTTCTTC
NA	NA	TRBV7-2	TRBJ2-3	CASSLWRGGKLWPDTQYF	TGTGCCAGCAGCTTGTGGCGGGGCGGAAAACTTTGGCCAGATACGCAGTATTTT
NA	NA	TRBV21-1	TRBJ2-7	CASSKEGGQGEEVTYEQYF	TGTGCCAGCAGCAAAGAAGGGGGACAGGGAGAAGAGGTTACCTACGAGCAGTACTTC
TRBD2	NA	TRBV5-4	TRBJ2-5	CASSSQRGQETQYF	TGTGCCAGCAGCTCCCAGCGGGGCCAAGAGACCCAGTACTTC
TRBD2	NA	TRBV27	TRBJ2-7	CASSPTSGSFSRDEQYF	TGTGCCAGCAGCCCAACTAGCGGGTCCTTTTCTCGTGACGAGCAGTACTTC
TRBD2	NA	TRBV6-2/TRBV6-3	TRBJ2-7	CASSSLAGGPYEQYF	TGTGCCAGCAGTTCACTAGCGGGGGGGCCCTACGAGCAGTACTTC
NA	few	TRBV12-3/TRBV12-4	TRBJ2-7	CASSSWATYEQYF	TGTGCCAGCAGCTCGTGGGCCACCTACGAGCAGTACTTC
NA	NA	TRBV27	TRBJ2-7	CASWRGGTSSEQYF	TGTGCCAGCTGGCGTGGCGGGACGTCTAGCGAGCAGTACTTC
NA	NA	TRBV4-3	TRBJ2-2	CASSQDSLPGVANTGELFF	TGCGCCAGCAGCCAAGATTCGCTCCCGGGGGTAGCGAACACCGGGGAGCTGTTTTTT
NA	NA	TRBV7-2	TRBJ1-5	CASSLRQGNSNQPQHF	TGTGCCAGCAGCTTACGGCAGGGGAATAGCAATCAGCCCCAGCATTTT
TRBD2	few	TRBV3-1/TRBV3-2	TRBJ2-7	CASSHGTSGRARVYEQYF	TGTGCCAGCAGCCATGGGACTAGCGGGAGGGCCAGGGTGTACGAGCAGTACTTC
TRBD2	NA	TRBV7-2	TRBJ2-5	CASSLGGSGVQETQYF	TGTGCCAGCAGCTTAGGAGGTAGCGGGGTACAAGAGACCCAGTACTTC
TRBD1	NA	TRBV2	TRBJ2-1	CASISAKPDRGLFSSYNEQFF	TGTGCCAGCATATCGGCGAAACCGGACAGGGGGCTTTTTAGCTCCTACAATGAGCAGTTCTTC
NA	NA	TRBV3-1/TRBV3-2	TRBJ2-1	CASSQARNSEQFF	TGTGCCAGCAGCCAAGCCAGGAACAGCGAGCAGTTCTTC
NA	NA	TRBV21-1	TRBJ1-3	CASSKEEGTKGNTIYF	TGTGCCAGCAGCAAAGAGGAGGGGACGAAAGGAAACACCATATATTTT
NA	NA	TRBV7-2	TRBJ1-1	CASSLAGVNTEAFF	TGTGCCAGCAGCTTAGCAGGGGTTAACACTGAAGCTTTCTTT
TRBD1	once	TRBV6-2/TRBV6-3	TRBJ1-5	CASSSGQGYQPQHF	TGTGCCAGCAGTTCGGGACAGGGGTATCAGCCCCAGCATTTT
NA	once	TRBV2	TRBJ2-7	CASGKRTAPYEQYF	TGTGCCAGCGGAAAACGGACAGCCCCCTACGAGCAGTACTTC
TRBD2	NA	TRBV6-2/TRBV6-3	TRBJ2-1	CASSYSTLAGGVSSYNEQFF	TGTGCCAGCAGTTACTCGACTCTAGCGGGAGGAGTAAGCTCCTACAATGAGCAGTTCTTC
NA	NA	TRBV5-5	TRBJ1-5	CASSLGQNSNQPQHF	TGTGCCAGCAGCTTGGGACAGAATAGCAATCAGCCCCAGCATTTT
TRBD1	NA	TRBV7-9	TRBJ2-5	CASSYRGRGQETQYF	TGTGCCAGCAGCTACAGGGGCCGGGGCCAAGAGACCCAGTACTTC
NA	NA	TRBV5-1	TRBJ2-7	CASSLLGLSYEQYF	TGCGCCAGCAGCTTGTTGGGACTGTCCTACGAGCAGTACTTC
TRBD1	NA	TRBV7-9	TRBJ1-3	CASAPGTASGNTIYF	TGTGCCAGCGCCCCCGGGACAGCTTCTGGAAACACCATATATTTT
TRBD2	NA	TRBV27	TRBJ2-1	CASSRTASGTFNEQFF	TGTGCCAGCAGTCGTACCGCTAGCGGAACCTTCAATGAGCAGTTCTTC
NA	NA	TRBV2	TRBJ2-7	CASRYRGDNSYEQYF	TGTGCCAGCAGATATAGAGGGGACAACTCCTACGAGCAGTACTTC
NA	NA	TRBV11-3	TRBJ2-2	CASSSRTGELFF	TGTGCCAGCAGCTCGCGCACCGGGGAGCTGTTTTTT
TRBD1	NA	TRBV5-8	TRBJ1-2	CASSAYRGQFYGYTF	TGTGCCAGCAGCGCATACAGGGGGCAGTTCTATGGCTACACCTTC